The rows below give T cell receptor beta chains drawn from one sample of a study of memory CD4+ T cells and cytomegalovirus serostatus. Some clones are missing from TCRdb's copy, which holds only in-frame ones; the method was immunoSEQ multiplex PCR. The profile covers 48,000 or so clones, with around 80% appearing a single time and approximately 0.78% taken by the ten largest. The specimen was memory CD4+ T cells from blood. These TCRs come from an adult in good health and CMV-seronegative. The CDR3 runs from the conserved cysteine through the conserved F or W. The D gene is left open where the match is weak. Clone size is not always given. Where it is, it says once, few, many or a class for expanded clones.

TGTGCCAGCAGCTTAGCGGGAGCGGGATCACCCCTCCACTTT,CASSLAGAGSPLHF,TRBJ1-6,-,TRBV7-9,-
TGTGCCAGCAGTCCACATTACGAGCAGTACTTC,CASSPHYEQYF,TRBJ2-7,-,TRBV6-4,-
TGCGCCAGCAGCTCCCCGGACAGGGGTTACAATGAGCAGTTCTTC,CASSSPDRGYNEQFF,TRBJ2-1,-,TRBV5-1,TRBD1
TGCACCTTCGCAGGGGAGGTAGAGAATTCACCCCTCCACTTT,CTFAGEVENSPLHF,TRBJ1-6,-,TRBV1,-
TGTGCCAGCAGTGAAGGTGTGACAGGGAGCACAGATACGCAGTATTTT,CASSEGVTGSTDTQYF,TRBJ2-3,-,TRBV2,TRBD1
TGCGCCAGCAGCTCCCTCGGGACAGGGGGCACTGAAGCTTTCTTT,CASSSLGTGGTEAFF,TRBJ1-1,-,TRBV5-1,TRBD1
TGTGCCAGTTCTCAGGGCCTGAACACTGAAGCTTTCTTT,CASSQGLNTEAFF,TRBJ1-1,-,TRBV2,-
TGTGCCAGCAGGGGACAGGGATCTCAAGAGACCCAGTACTTC,CASRGQGSQETQYF,TRBJ2-5,-,TRBV25-1,TRBD1
TGTGCCAGCAATGGGGGAAACATTCAGTACTTC,CASNGGNIQYF,TRBJ2-4,-,TRBV6-5,-
TGTGCCAGCAGCTTGGGGATCGAGGCAGGGGATGGCTACACCTTC,CASSLGIEAGDGYTF,TRBJ1-2,-,TRBV5-4,-
TGCGCCAGCAGGGACAGGGGCACAGATACGCAGTATTTT,CASRDRGTDTQYF,TRBJ2-3,-,TRBV5-1,TRBD1
TGCAGCGGGGGACAGGGGGATGGAAAACTGTTTTTT,CSGGQGDGKLFF,TRBJ1-4,-,TRBV29-1,TRBD1
TGTGCCAGCAGTGATCAGGGTAGCCAGCCCCAGCATTTT,CASSDQGSQPQHF,TRBJ1-5,-,TRBV6-1,-
TGTGCCGTATACCGGGACAAGAAAGTAAGAGGAAACACCATATATTTT,CAVYRDKKVRGNTIYF,TRBJ1-3,-,TRBV30,-
TGTGCCAGCAGTGAGGGGACAGGGAGTTACGAGCAGTACTTC,CASSEGTGSYEQYF,TRBJ2-7,-,TRBV2,TRBD1
TGTGCCAGCAGCCAGTGGCAGGGTGCTGAAGCTTTCTTT,CASSQWQGAEAFF,TRBJ1-1,-,TRBV14,-
TGTGCCAGCAGCAAGGCAGAGTCCGGGACAGGGGGCGACGAGCAGTACTTC,CASSKAESGTGGDEQYF,TRBJ2-7,few,TRBV21-1,-
TGTGCCAGCAGCAGGGGGTTATACAATGAGCAGTTCTTC,CASSRGLYNEQFF,TRBJ2-1,-,TRBV7-9,-
TGTGCCAGCAGCCAAGCCCGGACAGGGTGGGAGACCCAGTACTTC,CASSQARTGWETQYF,TRBJ2-5,-,TRBV14,TRBD1
TGTGCCAGCAGCCCCCTCGGGCAGCAAGAGACCCAGTACTTC,CASSPLGQQETQYF,TRBJ2-5,-,TRBV5-6,-
TGTGCCAGCAGTTACTCGAGGTCCCAAGGTCACTACGAGCAGTACTTC,CASSYSRSQGHYEQYF,TRBJ2-7,-,TRBV6-6,-
TGCAGCGTTGACGGACGTCGGACCCTCGGCGGCACAGATACGCAGTATTTT,CSVDGRRTLGGTDTQYF,TRBJ2-3,-,TRBV29-1,-
TGTGCCAGTAGTATTGAAGCAGGAACTAACTATGGCTACACCTTC,CASSIEAGTNYGYTF,TRBJ1-2,-,TRBV19,-
TGTGCCAGCAGTTTGACAGGGAATGGCTACACCTTC,CASSLTGNGYTF,TRBJ1-2,few,TRBV6-5,TRBD1
TGTGCCAGCAGCCAAGGGTTCGGCTACACCTTC,CASSQGFGYTF,TRBJ1-2,-,TRBV14,-
TGCGCCAGCAGCTTGGCCGGCAGGGGCGGGTCACCCCTCCACTTT,CASSLAGRGGSPLHF,TRBJ1-6,few,TRBV5-1,-
TGTGCCAGCAGCTCCCGACTGACGGCTAGTGGCTACACCTTC,CASSSRLTASGYTF,TRBJ1-2,few,TRBV11-2,-
TGTGCCTGGAGTGTGTGGGCAGGGGATCGGTACAATGAGCAGTTCTTC,CAWSVWAGDRYNEQFF,TRBJ2-1,few,TRBV30,-
TGTGCCAGCAGCCCTTTCGGTAGAGCAGCCACTGAAGCTTTCTTT,CASSPFGRAATEAFF,TRBJ1-1,-,TRBV7-8,-
TGCGCCAGCAGCTTGGTGGACAGGGGGCTAAATGAGCAGTTCTTC,CASSLVDRGLNEQFF,TRBJ2-1,-,TRBV5-1,TRBD1
TGCGCCAGCAGCTTGGGGAGGGGAATGACGTCGGGAGAGACCCAGTACTTC,CASSLGRGMTSGETQYF,TRBJ2-5,-,TRBV5-1,-
TGTGCCAGCAGTTCACAGGGTGCCAAAAACATTCAGTACTTC,CASSSQGAKNIQYF,TRBJ2-4,few,TRBV2,-
TGTGCCAGCAGTTTAGAAGGGGGCGCCTATGGCTACACCTTC,CASSLEGGAYGYTF,TRBJ1-2,-,TRBV28,TRBD1
TGCGCCAGCAGTGAGTCGAGGGTAGGGGAGCTGTTTTTT,CASSESRVGELFF,TRBJ2-2,few,TRBV10-2,-
TGTGCCAGCTCACACAACGACAGATCTATGAACACTGAAGCTTTCTTT,CASSHNDRSMNTEAFF,TRBJ1-1,-,TRBV18,-
TGTGCCAGCAGTTCCTTCCACCGGGGACAGGGGCATGGCTACACCTTC,CASSSFHRGQGHGYTF,TRBJ1-2,-,TRBV28,TRBD1
TGTGCCAGCAACCCCCTGGCCCTAAACCCAGATACGCAGTATTTT,CASNPLALNPDTQYF,TRBJ2-3,-,TRBV11-2,-
TGCGCCAGCAGTCCCGACCAAGATCAGCCCCAGCATTTT,CASSPDQDQPQHF,TRBJ1-5,few,TRBV5-1,-
TGTGCCAGCAGTATAGGGGTTAGTGAAGCTTTCTTT,CASSIGVSEAFF,TRBJ1-1,-,TRBV2,-
TGTGCCAGCAGCTTAGCTCAGGGGAAGAACACCGGGGAGCTGTTTTTT,CASSLAQGKNTGELFF,TRBJ2-2,-,TRBV7-6,-
TGTGCCAGCAGTGGACGGACAGCCGAGCTGGGCGAGCAGTACTTC,CASSGRTAELGEQYF,TRBJ2-7,-,TRBV25-1,-
TGTGCCAGCAGCTTAGCCGCGGGGGCTGGGTTGTACTTC,CASSLAAGAGLYF,TRBJ2-5,-,TRBV7-2,-
TGTGCCAGCTTTCCTACTAGCGGCCAAGTGTATTTT,CASFPTSGQVYF,TRBJ2-3,few,TRBV2,TRBD2
TGTGCCAGCAGCTTGGACAGGGATCAGCCCCAGCATTTT,CASSLDRDQPQHF,TRBJ1-5,-,TRBV7-2,TRBD1
TGTGCCAGTACCCCCCCGGGACAGGGTGCTTCACCCCTCCACTTT,CASTPPGQGASPLHF,TRBJ1-6,-,TRBV19,TRBD1
TGTGCCAGCAGTGAACTCGGAAATCAGCCCCAGCATTTT,CASSELGNQPQHF,TRBJ1-5,-,TRBV6-1,-
TGTGCCAGCAGTTACTCGTATCGGGCTGACACCGGGGAGCTGTTTTTT,CASSYSYRADTGELFF,TRBJ2-2,-,TRBV6-5,-
TGTGCCAGCAGTGAAAACTACGAGCAGTACTTC,CASSENYEQYF,TRBJ2-7,-,TRBV6-1,-
TGTGCCAGCAGAGTACAGGGGGGTCAGCCCCAGCATTTT,CASRVQGGQPQHF,TRBJ1-5,-,TRBV28,TRBD1
TGTGCCAGCAGTTTATCGGGGGGAGCACCTTTCGAGCAGTACTTC,CASSLSGGAPFEQYF,TRBJ2-7,-,TRBV28,TRBD2
TGTGCCAGTAGAAAAGCCCTAGCGGGGGGGCAAGATACGCAGTATTTT,CASRKALAGGQDTQYF,TRBJ2-3,-,TRBV19,TRBD2
TGCGCCAGCAGCTTGGTACCCGGGACAGGGGGAACCGGGGAGCTGTTTTTT,CASSLVPGTGGTGELFF,TRBJ2-2,-,TRBV5-1,TRBD1
TGTGCCAGCTCACCGGGGCTACGAGAGACCCAGTACTTC,CASSPGLRETQYF,TRBJ2-5,-,TRBV18,-
TGTGCCAGCAGTCGGGGGGACAGGGGTTACACCGGGGAGCTGTTTTTT,CASSRGDRGYTGELFF,TRBJ2-2,-,TRBV27,TRBD1
TGTGCCAGCAGCCGCCGGGACCGAAAATCCAATGAGCAGTTCTTC,CASSRRDRKSNEQFF,TRBJ2-1,-,TRBV11-1,-